The present T cell receptor (beta chain) was sequenced within a study of blood T cell repertoires in COVID-19. At the level of the study: Specimens from acute and convalescent COVID-19 originated in the United States, Italy and Spain. PBMCs, B-cell-depleted T cells, or T cells provided the cDNA or gDNA that made up the material.

V lost 3 bases and J 5 bases, leaving 8 bases between the germline ends. This CDR3 has 13 amino acids. Germline V gene lookup returns CDR1 SGHTA and CDR2 FQGNSA. How the authors handled the data: Estimation of nucleated cell counts relied on the amplification of reference gene primers. TCRdb keeps only in-frame clones here, not all; method: immunoSEQ multiplex PCR. That table is the source of V, J and clone size, and D and trimming were worked out from the DNA. Among over 200,000 clones listed, 85% to 90% were seen once. Seattle participants joined during active infection and were tracked over time. Material: peripheral blood. This sequence joins TRBV7-2 and TRBJ2-4; D is unclear. This clonotype originated in a young man with COVID-19, enrolled during active disease. The CDR3 sequence: CASSLRRENIQYF. The CDR3 DNA follows: TGTGCCAGCAGCTTGCGCCGCGAAAACATTCAGTACTTC.